Reported below is one TCR beta chain. Its antigen is as yet unknown. Naive CD8 T cells were sorted, and the gate applied was CD8+CD4-CCR7+CD45RA+. This sample was taken from a study of molecular identifiers for immune sequencing clone quantification. Study conclusions and caveats: Jurkat TCR RNA from one cell was spiked into approximately 1 million naive cells, and it was reportedly detectable there. Clones exceeding 20 RNA copies carried over 97% of effector molecules but under 1% of naive-cell molecules.

Both previously described methods and listed TCR primers were employed to make bulk TCR libraries. Using its own MiXCR run on the PCR reads, TCRdb lists one record per CDR3 protein. The sample consists of about 330,000 distinct CDR3 sequences, roughly a quarter of them appearing once. Trimming took 6 bases from V and 1 from J, leaving 14 bases between them. Germline CDR1 reads MNHEY; CDR2 reads SMNVEV (reference sequence). This CDR3 region has 15 residues. This TCR was recovered from a human donor in good health. Some libraries in this study had Jurkat cell RNA spiked in. Input material: naive CD8+ T cells from blood, with Jurkat cell RNA spiked in. Subset here: FACS-sorted CD8+CD4-CCR7+CD45RA+ naive T cells. The chain carries TRBV27 and TRBJ2-3, with a tentative D call TRBD2 (5 bases). This CDR3 reads CASRDGELGTDTQYF. The CDR3 coding sequence is TGTGCCAGCAGGGACGGGGAGTTGGGCACAGATACGCAGTATTTT.